This TCR beta chain appears in the sequencing data of a study of blood T cell repertoires in COVID-19. In the study overall: Acute and convalescent COVID-19 specimens originated in the United States, Italy and Spain. Sample material is recorded as cDNA or gDNA derived from T cells, B-cell-depleted T cells, or PBMCs.

J gave up 5 bases and V 2 bases, and 21 bases lay outside the gene matches. Germline values: CDR1 LNHNV, CDR2 YYDKDF (reference sequence). CDR3 length: 19 residues. This clone came up once. In the authors' workflow: Scientists estimated how many nucleated cells there were by amplifying reference gene primers. Clones were read by immunoSEQ multiplex PCR, and TCRdb kept only the in-frame ones, dropping some. That table furnishes V, J and clone size, whereas the DNA furnished D and trimming. Found here are approximately 100,000 clones, about 85% of them singletons; the top ten hold roughly 40%. This TCR derives from a man older than 75 with acute or convalescent COVID-19. Sequencing was done on a sample of peripheral blood. This chain joins TRBV15 and TRBJ2-7; 7 bases fit TRBD1. CDR3 nucleotide sequence: TGTGCCACCAGCAGATCTAGGGGTGAACAGGGGTCCCGATCCAACGAGCAGTACTTC. Translated, it gives CATSRSRGEQGSRSNEQYF.